This T cell receptor beta chain came from a study of shared clonotypes between healthy human individuals. The study enrolled healthy HIV-negative adults without recent acute infections or vaccinations as donors. CD4+ cells were split into CD45RA+ naive and CD45RA-negative memory subsets. Germline trimming cut 7 bases from V and 5 bases from J; bases unmatched to any gene: 5. The CDR3 has 13 amino acids. Germline CDR1 and CDR2: LNHDA and SQIVND (reference sequence). Deep-level running was used for the assay. Sequencing was performed with immunoSEQ multiplex PCR; in TCRdb, only in-frame clones are kept and a portion is missing. Of about 960,000 clones listed, less than 85% are singletons.

The chain has TRBV19 and TRBJ2-1, with 7 bases fitting TRBD1. The sequenced sample was memory CD4+ T cells sorted from blood. Subset here: CD45RA-negative fraction. The clonotype comes from a man aged 18 to 35 in good health. CDR3 DNA sequence: TGTGCCAGTAAAAGGACAGGCCACAATGAGCAGTTCTTC. It specifies CASKRTGHNEQFF.